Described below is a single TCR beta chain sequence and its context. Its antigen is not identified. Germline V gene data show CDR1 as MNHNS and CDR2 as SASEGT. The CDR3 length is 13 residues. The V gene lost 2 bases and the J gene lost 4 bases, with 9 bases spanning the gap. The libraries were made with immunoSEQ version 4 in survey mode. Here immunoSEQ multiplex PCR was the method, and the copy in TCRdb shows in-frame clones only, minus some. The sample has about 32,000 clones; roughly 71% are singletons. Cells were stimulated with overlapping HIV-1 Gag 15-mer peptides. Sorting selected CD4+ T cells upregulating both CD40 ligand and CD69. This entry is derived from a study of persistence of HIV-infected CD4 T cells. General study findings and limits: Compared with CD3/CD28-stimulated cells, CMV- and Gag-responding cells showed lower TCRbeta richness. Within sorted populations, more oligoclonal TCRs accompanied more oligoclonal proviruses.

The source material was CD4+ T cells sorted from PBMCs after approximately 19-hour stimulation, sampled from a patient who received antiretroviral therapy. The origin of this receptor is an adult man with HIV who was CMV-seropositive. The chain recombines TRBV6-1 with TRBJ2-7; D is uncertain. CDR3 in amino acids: CASSEIGSYEQYF. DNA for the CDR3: TGTGCCAGCAGTGAAATAGGCTCTTACGAGCAGTACTTC.